These T cell receptor beta chains were read from a single sample in a study of T cells in Graves' hyperthyroidism and ophthalmopathy. One entry per CDR3 protein results from TCRdb running MiXCR on the multiplex PCR reads. Counted here are hundreds of thousands of distinct CDR3 sequences, approximately 18% occurring once; the ten biggest clones make up approximately 16%. The sample comprised blood. Receptors were obtained from a woman aged 45 to 65 with Graves' hyperthyroidism that later progressed to Graves' ophthalmopathy. CDR3s include the opening cysteine and the closing phenylalanine or tryptophan. Each record gives: D gene, clone size, V gene, J gene, CDR3 DNA, CDR3 protein. D genes are given only for firm matches. Size tells how often a clone was seen (once, few, many) or the class of an expanded clone, and some rows leave it out.

>.|many|TRBV18|TRBJ1-1
TGTGCCAGCTCACCACCGGCAGGTTCAAGGAACACTGAAGCTTTCTTT
CASSPPAGSRNTEAFF
>.|.|TRBV6-1|TRBJ2-3
TGTGCCAGCAGTGAGGTAGGGGCAAACACAGATACGCAGTATTTT
CASSEVGANTDTQYF
>.|.|TRBV20-1|TRBJ2-7
TGCAGTGCTAGAGAGGGATACAGGGAAACCTACGAGCAGTACTTC
CSAREGYRETYEQYF
>.|.|TRBV27|TRBJ1-3
TGTGCCAGCAGTTTATCTAGTCCTGGAAACACCATATATTTT
CASSLSSPGNTIYF
>.|.|TRBV3-1|TRBJ1-1
TGTGCCAGCAGCCAAGTTTCCGGTGGGGCTGAAGCTTTCTTT
CASSQVSGGAEAFF
>TRBD1|many|TRBV7-6|TRBJ1-1
TGTGCCAGCACGCGGGACAGGGGCCGGAACACTGAAGCTTTCTTT
CASTRDRGRNTEAFF
>.|many|TRBV6-1|TRBJ1-1
TGTGCCAGCAGGGACACGGGTCTTCCGAACACTGAAGCTTTCTTT
CASRDTGLPNTEAFF
>.|many|TRBV11-3|TRBJ2-2
TGTGCCAGCAGCTTAGTTCTCGGGGAGCTGTTTTTT
CASSLVLGELFF
>TRBD1|many|TRBV2|TRBJ1-2
TGTGCCAGCAGTGAAGTAAGAGCGGCAGGGGGCGGCTACACCTTC
CASSEVRAAGGGYTF
>.|many|TRBV20-1|TRBJ1-1
TGCAGTGCTATGTTTAGGGTTGAAAGCACTGAAGCTTTCTTT
CSAMFRVESTEAFF
>TRBD1|many|TRBV2|TRBJ1-1
TGTGCCAGCAGTGAAGCGCTTTGGCAGGGGGTTATTCAGCTGAACACTGAAGCTTTCTTT
CASSEALWQGVIQLNTEAFF
>TRBD1|few|TRBV6-1|TRBJ1-5
TGTGCCAGCAGTGAAAGGGGGCGCGAGCAGCCCCAGCATTTT
CASSERGREQPQHF
>TRBD1|.|TRBV9|TRBJ1-2
TGTGCCAGCAGCCCGAGGGGACAGGGGATCTATGGCTACACCTTC
CASSPRGQGIYGYTF
>.|many|TRBV27|TRBJ2-3
TGTGCCAGCAGACTAGGGGGGTTTACGGATACGCAGTATTTT
CASRLGGFTDTQYF
>TRBD1|many|TRBV6-2/TRBV6-3|TRBJ2-1
TGTGCCAGCACCCCGAGACAGGGCCGGGTCGGATACAATGAGCAGTTCTTC
CASTPRQGRVGYNEQFF
>.|few|TRBV10-3|TRBJ1-5
TGTGCCATCAGTGCGGGGGAGTTTAGCAATCAGCCCCAGCATTTT
CAISAGEFSNQPQHF
>.|.|TRBV20-1|TRBJ2-3
TGCAGTGCCGCCCTGACGCAAACTAGCACAGATACGCAGTATTTT
CSAALTQTSTDTQYF
>.|.|TRBV3-1|TRBJ1-4
TGTGCCAGCAGTGAGGCACTATATGAAAAACTGTTTTTT
CASSEALYEKLFF
>TRBD2|few|TRBV7-6|TRBJ2-1
TGTGCCAGCAGCGCGGATAGCGGGGACGCCAATGAGCAGTTCTTC
CASSADSGDANEQFF
>TRBD1|few|TRBV27|TRBJ2-7
TGTGCCAGCAGTTCCTATCTTGGGACAGGGGGTAACGAGCAGTACTTC
CASSSYLGTGGNEQYF
>.|few|TRBV4-1|TRBJ1-5
TGCGCCAGCAGCCAACAAACCGATCAGCCCCAGCATTTT
CASSQQTDQPQHF
>.|.|TRBV12-5|TRBJ2-1
TGTGCTAGTGGTTTGGTACCGGGTCCGAAGAGCTCCTACAATGAGCAGTTCTTC
CASGLVPGPKSSYNEQFF
>.|many|TRBV5-6|TRBJ1-1
TGTGCCAGCAGTATCGTGGGCGGGCGGGGAAACACTGAAGCTTTCTTT
CASSIVGGRGNTEAFF
>.|many|TRBV3-1|TRBJ1-2
TGTGCCAGCAGCCAAGAAACAGGGTCCCACGGTGGCTACACCTTC
CASSQETGSHGGYTF
>.|.|TRBV4-1|TRBJ1-1
TGCGCCAGCAGCCACCGACGGACGAACACTGAAGCTTTCTTT
CASSHRRTNTEAFF
>.|many|TRBV20-1|TRBJ2-3
TGCAGTGCCGAACTCGAAGGTGGCGATACGCAGTATTTT
CSAELEGGDTQYF
>.|.|TRBV6-5|TRBJ1-6
TGTGCCAGCAGTTACACCCGCAGAAGGAATAATTCACCCCTCCACTTT
CASSYTRRRNNSPLHF
>.|few|TRBV20-1|TRBJ2-5
TGCAGTGCTAGATGGGGGGCTAAAGAGACCCAGTACTTC
CSARWGAKETQYF
>.|many|TRBV12-3/TRBV12-4|TRBJ2-7
TGTGCCAGCAGCCCTCCCGGGGACTACGAGCAGTACTTC
CASSPPGDYEQYF
>.|few|TRBV20-1|TRBJ2-5
TGCAGTGCCCAAGAGCGCGGGACAGCGTACCAAGAGACCCAGTACTTC
CSAQERGTAYQETQYF
>.|.|TRBV7-2|TRBJ2-3
TGTGCCAGCAGCTTAGTGGCGGATCACACAGATACGCAGTATTTT
CASSLVADHTDTQYF
>.|.|TRBV10-1|TRBJ2-2
TGCGCCAGCAGTACACAGGGAAACGGGGAGCTGTTTTTT
CASSTQGNGELFF
>.|many|TRBV20-1|TRBJ1-6
TGCAGTGCTAGTAGGGGTGGGGTTAATTCACCCCTCCACTTT
CSASRGGVNSPLHF
>TRBD1|many|TRBV5-1|TRBJ2-1
TGCGCCAGCAGCTACGGACAGGGTGGGTCCTACAATGAGCAGTTCTTC
CASSYGQGGSYNEQFF
>TRBD1|many|TRBV6-1|TRBJ1-1
TGTGCCAGCAGTGGGACAGGGGGCCGCACTGAAGCTTTCTTT
CASSGTGGRTEAFF
>.|many|TRBV28|TRBJ2-3
TGTGCCAGCAGTTTTGGGGGACTGTCCACAGATACGCAGTATTTT
CASSFGGLSTDTQYF
>TRBD1|.|TRBV6-1|TRBJ1-1
TGTGCCAGCAGAGTCGACAGGGGTCTCTTGAACACTGAAGCTTTCTTT
CASRVDRGLLNTEAFF
>.|few|TRBV2|TRBJ1-3
TGTGCCAGCAGCGCCCTCGCGGGAAACACCATATATTTT
CASSALAGNTIYF
>.|many|TRBV7-9|TRBJ2-2
TGTGCCAGCAGCTTCAGGGAGCGGGCCGGGGAGCTGTTTTTT
CASSFRERAGELFF
>.|.|TRBV29-1|TRBJ2-2
TGCAGCGTCCCAGTCGAGGGACCGCACACCGGGGAGCTGTTTTTT
CSVPVEGPHTGELFF
>TRBD1|.|TRBV6-1|TRBJ1-4
TGTGCCAGCAGTAGGACAGGGGTCTCAACTAATGAAAAACTGTTTTTT
CASSRTGVSTNEKLFF
>.|many|TRBV11-2|TRBJ2-3
TGTGCCAGCAGCTTAGAAGGGCCAGGGAGGCCAGATACGCAGTATTTT
CASSLEGPGRPDTQYF
>.|few|TRBV10-3|TRBJ1-5
TGTGCCATCAGCCTTGATGGTGGCAATCAGCCCCAGCATTTT
CAISLDGGNQPQHF
>TRBD2|.|TRBV11-3|TRBJ2-5
TGTGCCAGCAGCTTAACATATAGCGGGGGGCACCAAGAGACCCAGTACTTC
CASSLTYSGGHQETQYF
>.|.|TRBV27|TRBJ1-2
TGTGCCAGCAGCCCCAACGGGGACCCGTATGGCTACACCTTC
CASSPNGDPYGYTF
>TRBD2|.|TRBV15|TRBJ2-1
TGTGCCACCAGCAGCGTCTCGAGCGGGGGCCCCTCCTACAATGAGCAGTTCTTC
CATSSVSSGGPSYNEQFF
>TRBD2|.|TRBV20-1|TRBJ2-7
TGCAGTGCTAGAGATGGGCCTAGCGGTTACGAGCAGTACTTC
CSARDGPSGYEQYF
>.|few|TRBV7-2|TRBJ2-1
TGTGCCAGCAGCTTAGCCCATGGTGAGCAGTTCTTC
CASSLAHGEQFF
>.|.|TRBV12-3/TRBV12-4|TRBJ1-2
TGTGCCAGCAGTTTAGAAACAGGCTCGGATGGCTACACCTTC
CASSLETGSDGYTF
>.|.|TRBV10-2|TRBJ1-2
TGCGCCAGCAGCACACAGGATCTCAGTGGCTACACCTTC
CASSTQDLSGYTF
>TRBD2|.|TRBV2|TRBJ2-5
TGTGCCAGCAATCCCCTTGGCGGCGGGGGGGCCGAGGAGACCCAGTACTTC
CASNPLGGGGAEETQYF
>TRBD2|many|TRBV13|TRBJ2-1
TGTGCCAGCAGCTTAGATTTCGGACTAGCGGGGACTAGCTCCTACAATGAGCAGTTCTTC
CASSLDFGLAGTSSYNEQFF
>.|.|TRBV6-1|TRBJ1-5
TGTGCCAGCAATAATTACAGGGATAGCAATCAGCCCCAGCATTTT
CASNNYRDSNQPQHF
>.|few|TRBV6-1|TRBJ2-2
TGTGCCAGCAGTACCTCAGGGACGGGCACCGGGGAGCTGTTTTTT
CASSTSGTGTGELFF
>TRBD2|many|TRBV6-2/TRBV6-3|TRBJ2-1
TGTGCCAGCAGTCCGGGGCTAGCGGGGATATACAATGAGCAGTTCTTC
CASSPGLAGIYNEQFF
>TRBD1|.|TRBV9|TRBJ2-1
TGTGCCAGCAGCGTAGCGGACAGGGAGTGGTACAATGAGCAGTTCTTC
CASSVADREWYNEQFF
>TRBD1|.|TRBV9|TRBJ1-2
TGTGCCAGCAGCAATCGACAGGGAGGGGTCTATGGCTACACCTTC
CASSNRQGGVYGYTF
>.|.|TRBV12-3/TRBV12-4|TRBJ2-7
TGTGCCAGAAGTTTAGGACAATGGCAGTACTTC
CARSLGQWQYF
>.|few|TRBV12-3/TRBV12-4|TRBJ2-4
TGTGCCAGCAGTTTATCTCTGACCGGATCCCGGAGGGCCAAAAACATTCAGTACTTC
CASSLSLTGSRRAKNIQYF
>.|many|TRBV7-3|TRBJ1-1
TGTGCCAGCAGCTTAACCGGCGCGGAGACTGAAGCTTTCTTT
CASSLTGAETEAFF